Presented here are 27 T cell receptor beta chains from one specimen sequenced in a study of blood T cells in healthy people across ages. Primers used in a second PCR of about 7 to 12 cycles were a sample-barcoded 5' primer and a J-beta primer mix. TCRdb passed the 5' RACE reads through MiXCR, listing each CDR3 protein once. The sample carries around 990,000 distinct CDR3 sequences, roughly a quarter recorded once. In addition, the sample was reused for a study of T cells of mothers and their children.

The source material was blood. The source of these receptors is a girl between 2 and 10 years old in good health.

V usage is TRBV28 and J usage is TRBJ1-5; a weak D match, TRBD1 (6 bases). Germline V gives CDR1 MDHEN, CDR2 SYDVKM. The CDR3 has 17 residues. The V end lost 8 bases, the J end lost 0 bases, and 20 bases lay between the germline ends. The CDR3 region is CASLHGGQGYSNQPQHF. CDR3 sequence (DNA): TGTGCCAGCCTACATGGGGGGCAGGGCTATAGCAATCAGCCCCAGCATTTT.

This rearrangement joins TRBV5-1 to TRBJ2-5; D remains unclear. Near its end, the DNA agrees better with TRBJ2-1, so the J call may be wrong. Per germline, CDR1 SGHRS and CDR2 YFSETQ. The CDR3 totals 13 residues. CDR3 sequence (DNA): TGCGCCAGCAGCTTGGATCGGCCCCATGAGCAGTTCTTC. Translating gives CASSLDRPHEQFF.

The chain has TRBV4-3 and TRBJ2-1, with D uncertain. The DNA matches TRBJ2-5 better at its end, which makes the J call doubtful. CDR3 size: 13 residues. Germline V lookup: CDR1 LGHNA, CDR2 YSLEER. This CDR3 reads CASSRNVQETQYF. The CDR3 coding sequence is TGCGCCAGCAGCAGGAACGTTCAAGAGACCCAGTACTTC.

This chain links TRBV4-3 with TRBJ2-3; 8 nucleotides align to TRBD2. V lost 4 bases to trimming and J lost 4 bases; unmatched junction nucleotides: 10. CDR1 LGHNA and CDR2 YSLEER come from the germline V gene. This CDR3 spans 16 amino acids. This CDR3 reads CASSLRGGPYSDTQYF. The CDR3 nucleotides are TGCGCCAGCAGCCTTCGGGGGGGCCCTTATTCAGATACGCAGTATTTT.

This clonotype was picked up a small number of times. V is TRBV12-3 or TRBV12-4 and J is TRBJ1-1; D gene ambiguous. The CDR3 consists of 15 residues. V lost 3 bases, J lost 4 bases, and 15 bases lay in between. DNA for the CDR3: TGTGCCAGCAGTTTCGAGGGAATACTGGGCACTGAAGCTTTCTTT. Translation: CASSFEGILGTEAFF.

This clonotype has just one count. This chain links TRBV5-1 with TRBJ2-3; TRBD2 matches at 12 bases. CDR3 length: 19 residues. Losses at the gene ends were 2 bases for V and 0 bases for J; bases not matched to a gene: 10. Germline CDR1 is SGHRS and CDR2 is YFSETQ. The CDR3 bases are TGCGCCAGCAGCTTCCAGACTAGCGGGAGCTGGGGGAGCACAGATACGCAGTATTTT. This encodes CASSFQTSGSWGSTDTQYF.

This clonotype was counted a few times. The chain joins TRBV4-1 to TRBJ2-7; TRBD1 aligns across 9 bases. Germline lookup yields CDR1 MGHRA and CDR2 YSYEKL. The CDR3 is 14 amino acids. The V gene end was trimmed by 4 bases and the J gene end by 7 bases; junction bases not matched to a gene: 8. The DNA of the CDR3 is TGCGCCAGCAGCCTAGGACAGGGGACCCGGGAGCAGTACTTC. This sequence encodes CASSLGQGTREQYF.

This clonotype has a handful of counts. The chain is built from TRBV6-5 and TRBJ2-7; 7 bases match TRBD1. J gave up 6 bases and V 6 bases, and 14 bases lay outside the gene matches. Looked up from germline, CDR1 is MNHEY and CDR2 is SVGAGI. The CDR3 length is 15 residues. The CDR3 coding sequence is TGTGCCAGCAGAAGCGACAGGGTCGGGCCCCCCGAGCAGTACTTC. It encodes CASRSDRVGPPEQYF.

A single count supports this clonotype. Since the CDR3 does not end with the conserved phenylalanine or tryptophan, this likely comes from a read error. This chain links TRBV6-5 with TRBJ1-6; 8 bases fit TRBD1. Germline V gives CDR1 MNHEY, CDR2 SVGAGI. Unmatched junction bases numbered 8, after V lost 4 bases and J lost 6 bases. The CDR3 sequence is 16 residues long. Written as DNA, the CDR3 is TGTGCCAGCAGTTCCCTCCTACAGGGGGGTAATTCACCCCTCCACCTT. Protein product: CASSSLLQGGNSPLHL.

The V and J genes are TRBV19 and TRBJ2-7; 7 bases fit TRBD1. Trimming took 7 bases from V and 6 from J; bases not matched to a gene: 12. CDR3 length: 14 residues. CDR1 is LNHDA, CDR2 SQIVND, per germline (reference sequence). CDR3 loop: CASTSSRDSSEQYF. The DNA for the CDR3 is TGTGCCAGTACCAGTAGTAGGGACAGCTCCGAGCAGTACTTC.

This clonotype showed up just a few times. This sequence joins TRBV20-1 and TRBJ1-2; D not certain. Germline loops: CDR1 DFQATT, CDR2 SNEGSKA (reference sequence). V dropped 7 bases and J dropped 4 bases, with 16 bases sitting between them. This CDR3 contains 13 residues. CDR3 nucleotides: TGCAGTGGCTTGGCTTCATGGGGCTATGGCTACACCTTC. It translates to CSGLASWGYGYTF.

DNA of the CDR3: TGTGCCAGTAGAGAGCGGGAGGGTTCCTACAATGAGCAGTTCTTC. The encoded protein is CASREREGSYNEQFF. V usage is TRBV19 and J usage is TRBJ2-1, with 10 bases matching TRBD2. The CDR3 is 15 residues long. Germline loops: CDR1 LNHDA, CDR2 SQIVND (reference sequence). After removal of 6 bases from V and 1 base from J, the junction contained 3 bases not matched to a gene.

The table lists this clonotype with a few counts. The chain has TRBV3-1 and TRBJ2-4; no clear D gene. CDR3 length: 18 amino acids. The V gene lost 0 bases and the J gene lost 3 bases, with 18 bases spanning the gap. Germline V lookup: CDR1 LGHDT, CDR2 YNNKEL (reference sequence). CDR3 in amino acids: CASSQDNEAFKGKNIQYF. The DNA of the CDR3 is TGTGCCAGCAGCCAAGATAATGAGGCATTTAAGGGCAAAAACATTCAGTACTTC. Using reference TRBV3-1 and TRBJ2-4 for the parts outside the CDR3, the full variable domain is DTAVSQTPKYLVTQMGNDKSIKCEQNLGHDTMYWYKQDSKKFLKIMFSYNNKELIINETVPNRFSPKSPDKAHLNLHINSLELGDSAVYFCASSQDNEAFKGKNIQYFGAGTRLSVL.

V and J are TRBV28 and TRBJ1-5; D unclear. CDR1 and CDR2 (germline): MDHEN, SYDVKM. This CDR3 is built from 14 residues. Trimming left V 6 bases short and J 7 bases short, with 16 bases between. The chain's CDR3 is CASSFMGLGQPQHF. CDR3 sequence (DNA): TGTGCCAGCAGCTTCATGGGGTTGGGGCAGCCCCAGCATTTT.

The genes are TRBV12-3 or TRBV12-4 and TRBJ1-2; D ambiguous. The CDR3 is 14 amino acids. Trimming left V 5 bases short and J 3 bases short, with 13 bases between. The CDR3 here is CASSRFTDDYGYTF. The DNA of the CDR3 is TGTGCCAGCAGTCGGTTTACAGACGACTATGGCTACACCTTC.

The chain combines TRBV12-3 or TRBV12-4 with TRBJ1-1, with 10 bases that match TRBD1. Unmatched junction bases numbered 8, after V lost 5 bases and J lost 5 bases. The CDR3 has 15 amino acids. The CDR3 spells CASSPRTGGRTEAFF. The CDR3 nucleotides read TGTGCCAGCAGTCCACGGACAGGGGGAAGGACTGAAGCTTTCTTT.

This clonotype was detected a few times. This rearrangement joins TRBV6-5 to TRBJ2-5; 8 bases fit TRBD1. The CDR3 runs to 15 residues. Trimming cost V 6 bases and J 4 bases; bases outside gene matches: 10. The V gene's germline CDR1 is MNHEY and CDR2 SVGAGI. The CDR3: CASSWAPGQGETQYF. The CDR3 coding sequence is TGTGCCAGCAGCTGGGCCCCAGGACAGGGAGAGACCCAGTACTTC.

This chain connects TRBV20-1 to TRBJ2-1; 11 bases are a match to TRBD2. Germline loops: CDR1 DFQATT, CDR2 SNEGSKA (reference sequence). The CDR3 totals 15 residues. The V segment lost 5 bases and the J segment 3 bases; nucleotides outside the gene matches: 6. CDR3 loop: CSAQGLAGIYNEQFF. The CDR3 region has the DNA TGCAGTGCTCAAGGACTAGCGGGCATCTACAATGAGCAGTTCTTC.

This rearrangement joins TRBV4-1 to TRBJ2-6; 8 bases match TRBD2. The CDR3 length is 20 residues. CDR1 is MGHRA, CDR2 YSYEKL, per germline. V lost 0 bases, J lost 0 bases, and 10 bases stayed unmatched. For the CDR3, the DNA is TGCGCCAGCAGCCAAGACCGACTAGCGTCTACGAGCTCTGGGGCCAACGTCCTGACTTTC. Translated, it gives CASSQDRLASTSSGANVLTF.

This sequence joins TRBV12-5 and TRBJ2-3, with 7 nucleotides matching TRBD2. This CDR3 has 15 residues. The germline CDR1 and CDR2 sequences are LGHNT and FRNRAP. V lost 2 bases to trimming and J lost 3 bases; unmatched junction nucleotides: 5. The chain's CDR3 is CASGLRRGLTDTQYF. CDR3 DNA sequence: TGTGCTAGTGGTTTGCGGCGGGGGTTAACAGATACGCAGTATTTT.

The sample holds a few counts of this clonotype. V is TRBV7-9 and J is TRBJ2-1; D ambiguous. Germline V gene data show CDR1 as SEHNR and CDR2 as FQNEAQ (reference sequence). This CDR3 contains 17 residues. Trimming removed 5 bases at V and 7 bases at J, with 24 bases between. The CDR3 DNA is TGTGCCAGCAGCCCCCCTGGCGGCATGAAATTGGGTAATGAGCAGTTCTTC. Residues: CASSPPGGMKLGNEQFF.

This clonotype was found a few times. Its ends do not fully match the called genes, so a read error is possible. CDR3 nucleotides: TGTGCCGGCAGCCAAGGGGGGATCTACGAGCAGTACTTC. Its protein product is CAGSQGGIYEQYF. The gene calls are TRBV3-1 and TRBJ2-7; D is perhaps TRBD1 or TRBD2 (6 bases each). The CDR3 runs to 13 residues. CDR1 and CDR2 (germline): LGHDT, YNNKEL (reference sequence).

The chain joins TRBV20-1 to TRBJ2-1; no firm D call. The J call could be wrong; TRBJ2-7 is a better fit for the DNA end. CDR3 length: 13 residues. Looked up from germline, CDR1 is DFQATT and CDR2 is SNEGSKA (reference sequence). The CDR3 sequence: CSAGTSEDYEQYF. DNA of the CDR3: TGCAGTGCTGGAACTTCAGAGGACTACGAGCAGTACTTC.

A single count supports this clonotype. The chain recombines TRBV4-1 with TRBJ2-5, with 9 bases identical to TRBD2. In germline, CDR1 is MGHRA, CDR2 YSYEKL. This CDR3 has 14 amino acids. V shed 3 bases, J shed 5 bases, and the junction held 4 bases outside the gene matches. The CDR3 DNA reads TGCGCCAGCAGCCAGCAGCGGGAGGCGGAGACCCAGTACTTC. The encoded protein is CASSQQREAETQYF.

There are a few counts of this clonotype. The chain uses TRBV29-1 and TRBJ1-2; 7 nucleotides agree with TRBD1. Trimming took 7 bases from V and 7 from J; bases not matched to a gene: 12. CDR1 and CDR2 from the germline V gene are SQVTM and ANQGSEA. The CDR3 is 13 residues long. In nucleotides, the CDR3 is TGCAGCGCGGGACCCTGGACAGGCGGTGGCTACACCTTC. It yields the protein CSAGPWTGGGYTF.

Ten or more counts support this clonotype. The rearrangement joins TRBV29-1 to TRBJ2-1; 11 nucleotides align to TRBD2. V shed 5 bases, J shed 7 bases, and the junction held 10 bases outside the gene matches. Looked up from germline, CDR1 is SQVTM and CDR2 is ANQGSEA. The CDR3 has 15 amino acids. The CDR3 nucleotides are TGCAGCGTTTTTTCCGGGACTAGCGGACTGAATGAGCAGTTCTTC. The encoded protein is CSVFSGTSGLNEQFF.

The V and J genes are TRBV29-1 and TRBJ2-5; D is undetermined. Trimming removed 4 bases from V and 4 bases from J, with 16 bases in between. CDR3 length: 14 residues. Per germline, CDR1 SQVTM and CDR2 ANQGSEA. The CDR3 sequence is CSVASGFFRETQYF. The CDR3 coding sequence is TGCAGCGTTGCGTCCGGATTTTTCAGAGAGACCCAGTACTTC.